A selection of T cell receptor beta chains follows, all from one sample in a study of glioma-infiltrating T cells after dendritic cell vaccination. Profiled with immunoSEQ multiplex PCR; TCRdb holds only in-frame clones, not every one. The profile shows 50,000 to 80,000 clones, 75% to 90% of them singletons. The material was blood, obtained before dendritic cell vaccination. These receptors were collected from a human donor with glioblastoma. The CDR3 runs from the conserved cysteine through the conserved F or W.

j_call v_call cdr3_aa
TRBJ2-7 TRBV29-1 CSVAYTDRGNDEQYF
TRBJ1-2 TRBV10-2 CASSGDRVGYTF
TRBJ2-2 TRBV2 CASSEDRGANGELFF
TRBJ2-7 TRBV5-4 CASGAPSDEQYF
TRBJ2-1 TRBV7-6 CASSLSKSTGPNEQFF
TRBJ2-1 TRBV5-1 CASSPPQDSVYNEQFF
TRBJ2-5 TRBV4-2 CASSQESSGDQETQYF
TRBJ1-6 TRBV12-5 CASGLNSNSPLHF
TRBJ2-7 TRBV27 CASSYRRSSYEQYF
TRBJ1-1 TRBV7-9 CASIEGTAEAFF
TRBJ1-6 TRBV5-4 CASSSGPGTGSNSPLHF
TRBJ1-2 TRBV5-6 CASSLADREGYTF
TRBJ2-7 TRBV13 CASSLSIYEQYF
. TRBV5-4 CASSLSQGVGEQYF
TRBJ2-7 TRBV11-2 CASSLASEISYEQYF
TRBJ2-3 TRBV5-6 CASSFGQTGTDTQYF
TRBJ1-5 TRBV7-9 CASSLRGGDQPQHF
TRBJ1-4 TRBV30 CAVDRDENEKLFF
TRBJ2-1 TRBV18 CASSPRTGEREQFF
TRBJ1-2 TRBV10-1 CALKRQGPNYGYTF
TRBJ2-5 TRBV7-7 CASSSTGGTSGGQETQYF
TRBJ2-3 TRBV7-2 CASSSRGRGALDTQYF
TRBJ1-5 TRBV11-2 CASSLGPGSNQPQHF
TRBJ1-1 TRBV7-9 CASSLAVSSEAFF
TRBJ2-5 TRBV5-1 CASSFGTSGGAVETQYF
TRBJ1-5 TRBV18 CASSPTQGLSQPQHF
TRBJ1-6 TRBV19 CASMDRGYSPLHF